This entry lists 5 T cell receptor beta chains sequenced from one sample in a study of blood T cell repertoires in COVID-19. The assay was immunoSEQ multiplex PCR, and TCRdb's table has in-frame clones only and misses some. The sample includes 200,000 to 250,000 clones, around 91% of them seen just once. Sequencing used PBMCs or T cells enriched from blood (not recorded which). These receptors all stem from a woman aged 18-29 years in a cohort exposed to, infected with or recovered from COVID-19 (not recorded which).

V is TRBV9 and J is TRBJ1-4; D is undetermined. V dropped 4 bases and J dropped 8 bases, with 12 bases sitting between them. The CDR3 is 13 amino acids. Germline V CDR1 and CDR2: SGDLS, YYNGEE. The CDR3 DNA sequence: TGTGCCAGCAGCACCAGTCCAGTGGAAAAACTGTTTTTT. The encoded protein is CASSTSPVEKLFF.

The V call is TRBV4-2, the J call TRBJ1-2; no reliable D call. The CDR3 consists of 14 residues. V lost 1 base, J lost 6 bases, and 12 bases lay in between. From germline, CDR1 is LGHNA and CDR2 YNFKEQ. CDR3 bases: TGTGCCAGCAGCCAAGGGGAGGTCACTGATGGCTACACCTTC. Translating gives CASSQGEVTDGYTF.

V is TRBV4-2 and J is TRBJ2-7; tentatively, D is TRBD2 (5 bases). This CDR3 contains 15 residues. The V end was cut by 1 base, the J end by 4 bases, with 14 bases between. Germline V gene lookup returns CDR1 LGHNA and CDR2 YNFKEQ. CDR3 DNA: TGTGCCAGCAGCCAAGCATCGGGGAGCTGGTACGAGCAGTACTTC. It is translated as CASSQASGSWYEQYF.

The chain employs TRBV5-1 and TRBJ2-7; D may be TRBD1 (5 bases). The CDR3 sequence is 17 residues long. Trimming removed 2 bases from V and 0 bases from J, with 18 bases in between. Germline loops: CDR1 SGHRS, CDR2 YFSETQ. The CDR3 region has the DNA TGCGCCAGCAGCTTCGGACGAAGCAGGGTTTCCTCCTACGAGCAGTACTTC. Amino acids: CASSFGRSRVSSYEQYF.

The V call is TRBV19, the J call TRBJ1-5, with D tentatively TRBD1 (6 bases). This CDR3 has 15 amino acids. The V and J ends lost 6 bases and 1 base respectively, with 13 bases between them. The germline gives CDR1 LNHDA, CDR2 SQIVND (reference sequence). Here the CDR3 DNA reads TGTGCCAGTAGGGGACAAGCCCTAAGCAATCAGCCCCAGCATTTT. The encoded protein is CASRGQALSNQPQHF.